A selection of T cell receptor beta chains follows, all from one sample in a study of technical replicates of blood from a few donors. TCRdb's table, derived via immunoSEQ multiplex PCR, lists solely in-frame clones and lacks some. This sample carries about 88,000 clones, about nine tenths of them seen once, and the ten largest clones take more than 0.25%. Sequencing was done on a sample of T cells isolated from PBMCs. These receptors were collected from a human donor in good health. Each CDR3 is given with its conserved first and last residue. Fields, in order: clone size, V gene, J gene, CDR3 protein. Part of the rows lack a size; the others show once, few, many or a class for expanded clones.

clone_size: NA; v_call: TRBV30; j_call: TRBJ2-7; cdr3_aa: CAWSVTYEQYF
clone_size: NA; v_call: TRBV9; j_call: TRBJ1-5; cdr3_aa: CASSTGVGNQPQHF
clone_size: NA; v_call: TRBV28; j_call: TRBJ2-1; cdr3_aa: CASSLNGQARDYNEQFF
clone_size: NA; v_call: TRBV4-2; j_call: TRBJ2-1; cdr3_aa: CASSQSGAGGPGDEQFF
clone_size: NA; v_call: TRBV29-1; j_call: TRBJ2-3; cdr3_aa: CSVEGAGVEVDTQYF
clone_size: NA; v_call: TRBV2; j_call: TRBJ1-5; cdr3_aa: CASSEVGPSEDQPQHF
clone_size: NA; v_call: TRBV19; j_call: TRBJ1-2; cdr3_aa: CATRDTHNYGYTF
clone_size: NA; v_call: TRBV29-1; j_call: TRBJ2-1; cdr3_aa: CSVEGQGDKFWNFNEQFF
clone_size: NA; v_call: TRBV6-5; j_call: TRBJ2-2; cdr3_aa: CASSYFLASGELFF
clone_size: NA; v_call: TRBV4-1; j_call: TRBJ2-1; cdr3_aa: CASSRDSQQFF
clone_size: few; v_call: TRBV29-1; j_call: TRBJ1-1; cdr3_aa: CSVEIRGYTEAFF
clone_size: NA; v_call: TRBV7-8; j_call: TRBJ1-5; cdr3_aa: CASSLDQGRQPQHF
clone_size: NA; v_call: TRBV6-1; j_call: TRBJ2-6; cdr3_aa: CASSEAQGAAGANVLTF
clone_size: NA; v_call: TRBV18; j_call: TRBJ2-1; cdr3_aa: CASSPGQVRWNEQFF
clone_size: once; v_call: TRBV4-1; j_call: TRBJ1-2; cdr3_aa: CASSQGPENYGYTF
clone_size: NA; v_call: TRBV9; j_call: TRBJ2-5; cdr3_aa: CASSGGIWGETQYF
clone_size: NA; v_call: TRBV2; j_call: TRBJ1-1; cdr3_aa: CASTPDNTEAFF
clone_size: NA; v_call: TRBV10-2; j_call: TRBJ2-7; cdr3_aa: CASSGTEKVYEQYF
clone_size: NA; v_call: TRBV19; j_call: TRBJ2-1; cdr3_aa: CASSSGLAGGEEQFF
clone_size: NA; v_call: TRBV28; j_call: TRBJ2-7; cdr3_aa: CASSLLARAEQYF
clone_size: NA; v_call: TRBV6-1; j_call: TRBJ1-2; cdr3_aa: CASRPGTGVNYGYTF
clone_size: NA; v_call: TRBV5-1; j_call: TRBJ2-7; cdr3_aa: CASSGLAEDEQYF
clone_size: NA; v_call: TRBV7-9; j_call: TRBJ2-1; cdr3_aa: CASSSTGTAYNEQFF
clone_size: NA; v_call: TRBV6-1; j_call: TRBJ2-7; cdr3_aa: CASSNRGGEQYF
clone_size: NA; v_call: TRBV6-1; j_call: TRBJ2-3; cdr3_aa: CASTLDRPDTQYF
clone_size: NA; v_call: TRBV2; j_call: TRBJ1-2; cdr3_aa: CASSEEGMGNGYTF
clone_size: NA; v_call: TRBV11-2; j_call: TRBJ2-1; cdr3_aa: CASSLQTRSGNEQFF
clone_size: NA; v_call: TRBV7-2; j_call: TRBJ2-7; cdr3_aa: CASSPRTGGMYEQYF
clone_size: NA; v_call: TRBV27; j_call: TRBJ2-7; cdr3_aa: CASSEGQGVSYEQYF
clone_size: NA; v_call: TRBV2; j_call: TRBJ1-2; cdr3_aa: CASSVETGRANYGYTF
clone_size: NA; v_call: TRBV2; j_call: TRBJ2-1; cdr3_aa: CASRILGFDSNEQFF
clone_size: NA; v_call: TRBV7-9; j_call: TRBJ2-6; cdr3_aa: CASSLRERSSGANVLTF